The 29 T cell receptor beta chains below were found in one sample sequenced in a study of blood T cell repertoires in COVID-19. Some clones are missing from TCRdb's copy, which holds only in-frame ones; the method was immunoSEQ multiplex PCR. The table has under 200,000 clones, approximately 80% seen once. The source material was peripheral blood. These TCRs come from an older woman with acute or convalescent COVID-19.

The CDR3 loop reads CASLSGQARLEQYF. The CDR3 nucleotides are TGTGCCAGCTTATCCGGACAGGCTCGACTCGAGCAGTACTTC. The V call is TRBV18, the J call TRBJ2-7, with 7 bases lining up with TRBD1. Germline V gives CDR1 KGHSH, CDR2 LQKENI. Trimming at V came to 7 bases and at J to 6 bases, leaving 12 bases not matched to a gene. The CDR3 spans 14 residues. Together with reference TRBV18 and TRBJ2-7, the CDR3 gives the full variable domain: NAGVMQNPRHLVRRRGQEARLRCSPMKGHSHVYWYRQLPEEGLKFMVYLQKENIIDESGMPKERFSAEFPKEGPSILRIQQVVRGDSAAYFCASLSGQARLEQYFGPGTRLTVT.

The V and J genes are TRBV30 and TRBJ2-3, with TRBD2 as a possible D gene (6 bases). In germline, CDR1 is GTSNPN, CDR2 SVGIG (reference sequence). V was cut by 3 bases and J by 1 base, with 14 bases left in between. The CDR3 is 15 amino acids. CDR3 in amino acids: CAWSASGGGTDTQYF. The CDR3 DNA reads TGTGCCTGGAGCGCCTCCGGGGGAGGCACAGATACGCAGTATTTT.

The genes are TRBV5-1 and TRBJ2-1, with 14 bases identical to TRBD2. Losses at the gene ends were 5 bases for V and 5 bases for J; bases not matched to a gene: 6. The length of the CDR3 is 16 residues. CDR1 is SGHRS and CDR2 is YFSETQ in the germline V gene. The CDR3 protein is CASSLRGLAGDNEQFF. The CDR3 nucleotides read TGCGCCAGCAGTTTGAGGGGACTAGCGGGGGACAATGAGCAGTTCTTC. The full variable domain, rest sourced from reference TRBV5-1 and TRBJ2-1, is KAGVTQTPRYLIKTRGQQVTLSCSPISGHRSVSWYQQTPGQGLQFLFEYFSETQRNKGNFPGRFSGRQFSNSRSEMNVSTLELGDSALYLCASSLRGLAGDNEQFFGPGTRLTVL.

The rearrangement joins TRBV18 to TRBJ2-7, with a tentative D call TRBD1 (6 bases). The CDR3 covers 15 residues. Trimming shortened V by 9 bases and J by 0 bases, and 18 bases separated the two germline ends. Germline assignment: CDR1 KGHSH and CDR2 LQKENI. This CDR3 is CASKFDRSSSYEQYF. For the CDR3, the DNA is TGTGCCAGTAAATTCGACAGGTCGAGCTCCTACGAGCAGTACTTC.

This clone was seen only a few times. A read error may account for a junction end that differs from germline. J is TRBJ2-5 and V is TRBV27, with a possible D match to TRBD2 (6 bases). This CDR3 region has 12 residues. In germline, CDR1 is MNHEY, CDR2 SMNVEV (reference sequence). CDR3 sequence (DNA): TGTGCCAGCTCTTTCGGAGGGGCTCCCTTGAACTTC. Its translation is CASSFGGAPLNF.

The V call is TRBV7-9, the J call TRBJ1-6, with 8 nucleotides matching TRBD1. The CDR3 runs to 14 residues. With 4 bases clipped from V and 8 bases from J, the junction kept 4 bases outside the gene matches. CDR1 is SEHNR and CDR2 is FQNEAQ in the germline V gene (reference sequence). This CDR3 is CASSSTGGYSPLHF. In nucleotides, the CDR3 is TGTGCCAGCAGCTCTACAGGGGGTTATTCACCCCTCCACTTT.

V usage is TRBV5-1 and J usage is TRBJ1-4, with 10 bases fitting TRBD1. This CDR3 is built from 18 residues. Trimming took 0 bases from V and 4 from J; bases not matched to a gene: 9. Germline V CDR1 and CDR2: SGHRS, YFSETQ. The CDR3 loop is CASSLGGTGASGNEKLFF. CDR3 coding DNA: TGCGCCAGCAGCTTGGGTGGGACAGGGGCCTCGGGTAATGAAAAACTGTTTTTT.

The count of this clone is one. This chain uses TRBV7-3 with TRBJ2-5, with D possibly TRBD1 on 6 matching bases. The germline gives CDR1 SGHTA, CDR2 FQGTGA. The CDR3 covers 14 residues. The ends were cut back, 2 bases at V and 2 bases at J, with 9 bases in the middle. The CDR3 DNA sequence: TGTGCCAGCAGCTTATCAGGACAGCAAGAGACCCAGTACTTC. Amino acids: CASSLSGQQETQYF.

The chain has TRBV11-2 and TRBJ1-1; D call uncertain. CDR1 and CDR2 (germline): SGHAT, FQNNGV. V was cut by 7 bases and J by 0 bases, with 9 bases left in between. There are 13 residues in the CDR3. The CDR3 DNA follows: TGTGCCAGCATAGGACTCCTGAACACTGAAGCTTTCTTT. Its protein product is CASIGLLNTEAFF.

Note on this clone: Other DNA sequences of this sample code for an identical CDR3. V gene TRBV7-9 combines with J gene TRBJ1-4; 11 bases agree with TRBD1. The CDR3 has 16 amino acids. Germline trimming cut 4 bases from V and 5 bases from J; bases unmatched to any gene: 6. Germline V gene sequence: CDR1 SEHNR, CDR2 FQNEAQ (reference sequence). The CDR3 bases are TGTGCCAGCAGCTCCCCCTGGGACAGGGGGAATGAAAAACTGTTTTTT. Amino acids: CASSSPWDRGNEKLFF.

This chain connects TRBV6-5 to TRBJ2-7, with 9 bases fitting TRBD2. The germline gives CDR1 MNHEY, CDR2 SVGAGI. The CDR3 spans 16 residues. The ends lost 0 bases at V and 5 bases at J; junction bases unmatched: 8. Here the CDR3 DNA reads TGTGCCAGCAGTTACTCCCGGCTAGCGGGGTTCAACGAGCAGTACTTC. This translates into CASSYSRLAGFNEQYF.

The rearrangement uses TRBV30 and TRBJ1-5; unclear D gene. CDR1 and CDR2 from the germline V gene are GTSNPN and SVGIG (reference sequence). The length of the CDR3 is 12 residues. Deletions cut 1 base from V and 7 bases from J, with 8 bases between. The CDR3 spells CAWSAGEQPQHF. The CDR3 DNA reads as TGTGCCTGGAGTGCGGGTGAACAGCCCCAGCATTTT.

The V and J genes are TRBV9 and TRBJ2-5, with a possible D match to TRBD2 (5 bases). The germline V gene has CDR1 SGDLS and CDR2 YYNGEE. With 0 bases removed from V and 5 bases from J, the gap between germline ends came to 14 bases. This CDR3 is built from 15 residues. The CDR3 is CASSVVGGPAETQYF. CDR3 nucleotide sequence: TGTGCCAGCAGCGTAGTAGGCGGGCCAGCGGAGACCCAGTACTTC.

This chain uses TRBV4-1 with TRBJ1-6, with D perhaps matching TRBD1 (6 bases). The V gene's germline CDR1 is MGHRA and CDR2 YSYEKL. This CDR3 is built from 17 residues. The germline V and J ends were trimmed by 2 bases and 4 bases, with 15 bases remaining between them. The CDR3 protein is CASSQSPDREYNSPLHF. For the CDR3, the DNA is TGCGCCAGCAGCCAATCCCCGGACAGAGAATATAATTCACCCCTCCACTTT.

In its sample, this clone was seen once. The chain recombines TRBV5-4 with TRBJ2-4; 8 bases are a match to TRBD1. Germline CDR1 is SGHNT and CDR2 is YYREEE (reference sequence). J lost 1 base, V lost 4 bases, and 10 bases had no gene match. This CDR3 has 17 residues. The CDR3 here is CASSAPAGGRAKNIQYF. CDR3 coding DNA: TGTGCCAGCAGCGCCCCGGCAGGGGGCCGGGCCAAAAACATTCAGTACTTC.

The sample holds a few counts of this clone. CDR3 residues: CAWSVSAGGHQPQHF. The CDR3 region has the DNA TGTGCCTGGAGTGTTTCGGCAGGGGGCCATCAGCCCCAGCATTTT. V and J are TRBV30 and TRBJ1-5; 8 bases align to TRBD1. Germline CDR1 reads GTSNPN; CDR2 reads SVGIG (reference sequence). The CDR3 loop spans 15 amino acids. V was pared by 0 bases and J by 5 bases, with 6 bases of the junction left unmatched. The complete variable domain, with remaining parts taken from reference TRBV30 and TRBJ1-5, reads SQTIHQWPATLVQPVGSPLSLECTVEGTSNPNLYWYRQAAGRGLQLLFYSVGIGQISSEVPQNLSASRPQDRQFILSSKKLLLSDSGFYLCAWSVSAGGHQPQHFGDGTRLSIL.

The V and J genes are TRBV30 and TRBJ1-6, with 8 bases fitting TRBD1. V gave up 3 bases and J gave up 10 bases; unmatched junction bases: 8. The CDR3 consists of 14 residues. Per germline, CDR1 GTSNPN and CDR2 SVGIG (reference sequence). CDR3 residues: CAWRLQGGRSPLHF. The CDR3 DNA reads TGTGCCTGGAGATTACAGGGGGGGAGATCACCCCTCCACTTT. Combining the CDR3 with reference TRBV30 and TRBJ1-6 gives the whole variable domain SQTIHQWPATLVQPVGSPLSLECTVEGTSNPNLYWYRQAAGRGLQLLFYSVGIGQISSEVPQNLSASRPQDRQFILSSKKLLLSDSGFYLCAWRLQGGRSPLHFGNGTRLTVT.

V usage is TRBV7-2 and J usage is TRBJ2-6; 8 bases fit TRBD2. V dropped 1 base and J dropped 0; count of bases not matched to a gene: 8. The germline CDR1 and CDR2 sequences are SGHTA and FQGNSA. The CDR3 is made up of 19 amino acids. The CDR3 nucleotides read TGTGCCAGCAGCTTAGGCGGGGGGTTGGCCGGCTCTGGGGCCAACGTCCTGACTTTC. It translates to CASSLGGGLAGSGANVLTF.

This clone was seen a single time. CDR3 DNA sequence: TGTGCCAGCAGTTACCAGGGGCTGGATACGCAGTATTTT. It is translated as CASSYQGLDTQYF. The rearrangement uses TRBV6-2 or TRBV6-3 and TRBJ2-3; possibly TRBD1 for D (6 bases). V lost 2 bases to trimming and J lost 6 bases, with 9 bases between them. The germline V gene encodes CDR1 MNHEY and CDR2 SVGEGT. The CDR3 length is 13 residues.

This clone appeared once. The chain employs TRBV5-1 and TRBJ1-5; D is unclear. The ends were cut back, 0 bases at V and 1 base at J, with 8 bases in the middle. The germline V gene has CDR1 SGHRS and CDR2 YFSETQ. The CDR3 has 15 residues. DNA for the CDR3: TGCGCCAGCAGCTTGGGAAGCGCCAGCAATCAGCCCCAGCATTTT. This codes for CASSLGSASNQPQHF.

The gene calls are TRBV2 and TRBJ1-5; possible D gene TRBD1, 5 bases. This CDR3 contains 13 residues. The germline V gene has CDR1 SNHLY and CDR2 FYNNEI. V was pared by 8 bases and J by 4 bases, with 12 bases between. CDR3 region: CASGPGGNQPQHF. The DNA of the CDR3 is TGTGCCAGCGGCCCCGGGGGTAATCAGCCCCAGCATTTT.

The chain recombines TRBV28 with TRBJ2-7, with TRBD2 matching 11 bases. The germline gives CDR1 MDHEN, CDR2 SYDVKM. V trimming: 2 bases; J trimming: 3 bases; junction bases outside the gene matches: 6. CDR3 length: 16 amino acids. DNA for the CDR3: TGTGCCAGCAGTTTAGGTGGGACTAGCGGATTCTACGAGCAGTACTTC. Amino acid sequence: CASSLGGTSGFYEQYF.

This sequence joins TRBV2 and TRBJ1-6, with 7 bases identical to TRBD1. CDR3 length: 16 residues. Germline loops: CDR1 SNHLY, CDR2 FYNNEI. After removal of 6 bases from V and 4 bases from J, the junction contained 9 bases not matched to a gene. CDR3 residues: CASSRRDSGYNSPLHF. Here the CDR3 DNA reads TGTGCCAGCAGCCGACGGGACAGCGGGTATAATTCACCCCTCCACTTT.

The chain has TRBV6-1 and TRBJ1-1; D may be TRBD1 (6 bases). Germline assignment: CDR1 MNHNS and CDR2 SASEGT. The V gene lost 5 bases and the J gene lost 1 base, with 20 bases spanning the gap. The CDR3 is 17 amino acids. Here the CDR3 reads CASSKDRTRAGNTEAFF. DNA of the CDR3: TGTGCCAGCAGTAAAGACAGGACACGGGCTGGGAACACTGAAGCTTTCTTT.

This sequence joins TRBV5-1 and TRBJ2-1; 9 bases are a match to TRBD1. V lost 1 base to trimming and J lost 5 bases; unmatched junction nucleotides: 7. The CDR3 is 16 residues long. Germline CDR1 and CDR2: SGHRS and YFSETQ. Here the CDR3 reads CASSLPGTGINNEQFF. CDR3 nucleotide sequence: TGCGCCAGCAGCTTGCCCGGGACAGGGATTAACAATGAGCAGTTCTTC.

The chain links TRBV4-3 to TRBJ2-7; no firm D call. V lost 0 bases, J lost 0 bases, and 6 bases lay in between. CDR3 length: 14 amino acids. Germline V gene data show CDR1 as LGHNA and CDR2 as YSLEER. The CDR3 protein is CASSQDMSSYEQYF. The DNA of the CDR3 is TGCGCCAGCAGCCAAGATATGAGCTCCTACGAGCAGTACTTC.

The chain combines TRBV4-2 with TRBJ2-3, with 8 bases aligning to TRBD1. Germline-derived CDR1 and CDR2 are LGHNA and YNFKEQ. V lost 2 bases, J lost 12 bases, and 7 bases stayed unmatched. This CDR3 region has 13 residues. This CDR3 reads CASSQRSGGEQYF. CDR3 bases: TGTGCCAGCAGCCAACGATCAGGGGGCGAACAGTATTTT.

The chain uses TRBV2 and TRBJ1-1; weak D call: TRBD1 (6 bases). CDR3 length equals 16 residues. Trimming cost V 5 bases and J 4 bases, with 20 bases left between them. Germline loops: CDR1 SNHLY, CDR2 FYNNEI. Here the CDR3 reads CASSIYPGGQSTEAFF. The CDR3 nucleotides read TGTGCCAGCAGTATATACCCCGGGGGGCAGAGCACTGAAGCTTTCTTT.

The rearrangement joins TRBV14 to TRBJ1-1, with D possibly TRBD1 on 5 matching bases. Germline V gene lookup returns CDR1 SGHDN and CDR2 FVKESK. The ends were cut back, 4 bases at V and 4 bases at J, with 13 bases in the middle. This CDR3 is 14 amino acids long. The CDR3 here is CASSPQGKGTEAFF. The DNA for the CDR3 is TGTGCCAGCAGCCCCCAGGGCAAGGGCACTGAAGCTTTCTTT.